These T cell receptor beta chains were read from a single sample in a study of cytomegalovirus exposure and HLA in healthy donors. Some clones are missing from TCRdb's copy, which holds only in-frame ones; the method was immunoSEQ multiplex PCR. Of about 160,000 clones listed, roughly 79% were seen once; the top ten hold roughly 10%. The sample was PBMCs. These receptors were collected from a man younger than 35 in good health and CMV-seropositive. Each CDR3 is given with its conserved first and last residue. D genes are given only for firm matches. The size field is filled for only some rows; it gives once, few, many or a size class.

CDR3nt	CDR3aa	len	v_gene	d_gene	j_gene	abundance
TGTGCCAGCAGCTTAACATCTCCCAGTGAGCAGTTCTTC	CASSLTSPSEQFF	13	TRBV7-2	-	TRBJ2-1	-
TGCGCCAGCAGCCAAGATGGGACGGGGGACCCGAACACCGGGGAGCTGTTTTTT	CASSQDGTGDPNTGELFF	18	TRBV4-1	-	TRBJ2-2	-
TGTGCCAGCAGCCTCATAGGGACAGGGGGCATCACTGAAGCTTTCTTT	CASSLIGTGGITEAFF	16	TRBV7-2	TRBD1	TRBJ1-1	-
TGTGCCAGCTCACCCCCACGACAGGGGTTGGGTGGCTACACCTTC	CASSPPRQGLGGYTF	15	TRBV18	TRBD1	TRBJ1-2	-
TGTGCCATCAGTCCGGGACTATCGGTCCCCGGGGCCAACGTCCTGACTTTC	CAISPGLSVPGANVLTF	17	TRBV10-3	TRBD2	TRBJ2-6	-
TGTGCCAGCAGCTTACCCAGGGGGAGCAATCAGCCCCAGCATTTT	CASSLPRGSNQPQHF	15	TRBV5-8	TRBD1	TRBJ1-5	-
TGTGCCAGCAGCTCCCCACCGGGACTGAGCACAGATACGCAGTATTTT	CASSSPPGLSTDTQYF	16	TRBV7-2	-	TRBJ2-3	-
TGCGCCAGCAGCCCCAGGGCGTTTGGCGGGGAGCTGTTTTTT	CASSPRAFGGELFF	14	TRBV4-1	-	TRBJ2-2	once
TGTGCCAGCAGCCAAACTGACTCGAATGGCTACACCTTC	CASSQTDSNGYTF	13	TRBV4-2	-	TRBJ1-2	-
TGTGCCAGCAGTGAAGCGCGGCGCACAGATACGCAGTATTTT	CASSEARRTDTQYF	14	TRBV2	-	TRBJ2-3	-
TGTGCCAGCAGTGAATTAGGAACAGGGACCGGCACAGATACGCAGTATTTT	CASSELGTGTGTDTQYF	17	TRBV25-1	-	TRBJ2-3	-
TGTGCCAGCAGCTCTCAGGGGGGCGAGCAGTACTTC	CASSSQGGEQYF	12	TRBV7-6	-	TRBJ2-7	once
TGTGCCAGCAGTGAACCGGGACAGGGGGTTTACAATGAGCAGTTCTTC	CASSEPGQGVYNEQFF	16	TRBV6-1	TRBD1	TRBJ2-1	once
TGTGCCAGCAGCTTGGAGAGGGTTCGCGAGACCCAGTACTTC	CASSLERVRETQYF	14	TRBV5-4	-	TRBJ2-5	once
TGTGCCAGCAGCCGACAGGGAAGTAACGTCCTGACTTTC	CASSRQGSNVLTF	13	TRBV2	TRBD1	TRBJ2-6	once